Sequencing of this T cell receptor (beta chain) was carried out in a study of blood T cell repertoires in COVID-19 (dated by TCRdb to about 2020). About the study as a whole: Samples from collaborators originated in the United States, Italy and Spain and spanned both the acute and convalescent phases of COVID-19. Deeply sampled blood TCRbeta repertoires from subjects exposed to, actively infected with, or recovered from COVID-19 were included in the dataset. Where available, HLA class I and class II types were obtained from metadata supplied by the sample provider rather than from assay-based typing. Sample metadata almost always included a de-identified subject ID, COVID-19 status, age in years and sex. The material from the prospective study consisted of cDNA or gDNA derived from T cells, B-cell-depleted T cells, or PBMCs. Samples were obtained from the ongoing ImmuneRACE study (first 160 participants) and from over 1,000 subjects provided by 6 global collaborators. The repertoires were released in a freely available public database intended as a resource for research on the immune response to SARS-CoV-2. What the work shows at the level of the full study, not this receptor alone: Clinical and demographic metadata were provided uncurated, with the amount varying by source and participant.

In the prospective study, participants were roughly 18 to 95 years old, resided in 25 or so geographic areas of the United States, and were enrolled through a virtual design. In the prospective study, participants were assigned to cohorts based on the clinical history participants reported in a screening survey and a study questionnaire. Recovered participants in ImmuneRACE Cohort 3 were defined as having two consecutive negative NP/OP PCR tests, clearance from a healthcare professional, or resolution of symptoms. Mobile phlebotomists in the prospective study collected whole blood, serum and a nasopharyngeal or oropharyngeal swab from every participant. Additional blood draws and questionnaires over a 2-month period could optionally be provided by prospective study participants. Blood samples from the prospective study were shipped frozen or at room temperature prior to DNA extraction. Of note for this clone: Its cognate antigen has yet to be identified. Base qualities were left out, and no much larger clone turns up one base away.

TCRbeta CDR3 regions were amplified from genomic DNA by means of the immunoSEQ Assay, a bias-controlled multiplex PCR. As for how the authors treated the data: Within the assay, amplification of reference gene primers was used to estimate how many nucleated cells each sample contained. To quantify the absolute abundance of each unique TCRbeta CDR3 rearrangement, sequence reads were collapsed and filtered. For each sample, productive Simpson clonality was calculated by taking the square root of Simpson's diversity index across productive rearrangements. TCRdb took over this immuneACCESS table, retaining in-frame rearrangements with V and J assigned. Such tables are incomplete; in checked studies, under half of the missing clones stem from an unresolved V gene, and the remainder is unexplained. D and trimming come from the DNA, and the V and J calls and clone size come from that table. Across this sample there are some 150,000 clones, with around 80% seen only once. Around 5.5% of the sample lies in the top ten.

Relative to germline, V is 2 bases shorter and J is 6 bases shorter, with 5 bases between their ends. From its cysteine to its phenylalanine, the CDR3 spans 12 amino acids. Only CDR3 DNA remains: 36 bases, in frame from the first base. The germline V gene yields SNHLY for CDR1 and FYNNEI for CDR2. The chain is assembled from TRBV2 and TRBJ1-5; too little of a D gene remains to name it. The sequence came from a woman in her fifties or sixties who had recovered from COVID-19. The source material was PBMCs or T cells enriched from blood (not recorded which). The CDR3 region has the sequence CASSESGQPQHF. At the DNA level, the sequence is TGTGCCAGCAGTGAATCGGGTCAGCCCCAGCATTTT. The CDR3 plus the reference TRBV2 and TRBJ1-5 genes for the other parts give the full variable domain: EPEVTQTPSHQVTQMGQEVILRCVPISNHLYFYWYRQILGQKVEFLVSFYNNEISEKSEIFDDQFSVERPDGSNFTLKIRSTKLEDSAMYFCASSESGQPQHFGDGTRLSIL.